One and the same sample provided the 21 T cell receptor beta chains below, sequenced in a study of neurological immune-mediated disorders. TCRdb independently ran MiXCR on the 5' RACE reads; one entry per CDR3 protein. This sample has under 35,000 distinct CDR3 sequences, with about 1.4% found just once. The sequenced sample consisted of PBMCs. Every receptor here comes from a woman in her 30s with multiple sclerosis.

This clonotype was detected many times. The rearrangement joins TRBV20-1 to TRBJ2-7; unclear D gene. From germline, CDR1 is DFQATT and CDR2 SNEGSKA (reference sequence). Trimming removed 2 bases at V and 5 bases at J, with 10 bases between. This CDR3 contains 12 residues. The CDR3: CSARWATHEQYF. CDR3 nucleotides: TGCAGTGCTAGATGGGCTACCCACGAGCAGTACTTC.

By frequency in the sample, this clonotype is medium-sized. V gene TRBV7-2 combines with J gene TRBJ1-1; perhaps TRBD1 as D (5 bases). Germline CDR1 reads SGHTA; CDR2 reads FQGNSA. Trimming removed 5 bases at V and 11 bases at J, with 15 bases between. This CDR3 spans 12 amino acids. The chain's CDR3 is CASSRDSNPAFF. In nucleotides, the CDR3 is TGTGCCAGCAGCCGAGACAGTAATCCGGCTTTCTTT.

At least ten counts were recorded for this clonotype. The chain uses TRBV7-8 and TRBJ1-5; TRBD1 agrees at 9 bases. The ends lost 4 bases at V and 8 bases at J; junction bases unmatched: 3. Germline lookup yields CDR1 SGHVS and CDR2 FQNEAQ. The CDR3 spans 13 residues. In nucleotides, the CDR3 is TGTGCCAGCAGCTGGACAGGGGAGAAGCCCCAGCATTTT. Protein sequence: CASSWTGEKPQHF.

By proportion, this clonotype is medium-sized. The rearrangement links TRBV29-1 to TRBJ2-7; a weak D match, TRBD1 (6 bases). This CDR3 region has 13 residues. Germline-derived CDR1 and CDR2 are SQVTM and ANQGSEA. Deletions cut 6 bases from V and 0 bases from J, with 12 bases between. The CDR3: CSVSTGSSYEQYF. DNA of the CDR3: TGCAGCGTGTCAACAGGGAGCTCCTACGAGCAGTACTTC.

This clonotype occurred many times. The V call is TRBV18, the J call TRBJ2-5; D gene ambiguous. This CDR3 spans 13 amino acids. Per the germline V gene, CDR1 is KGHSH and CDR2 is LQKENI. V was pared by 3 bases and J by 1 base, with 6 bases between. The CDR3 reads CASSPTTQETQYF. The CDR3 DNA reads as TGTGCCAGCTCACCGACGACCCAAGAGACCCAGTACTTC. The entire variable domain, with the rest obtained from reference TRBV18 and TRBJ2-5, is as follows: NAGVMQNPRHLVRRRGQEARLRCSPMKGHSHVYWYRQLPEEGLKFMVYLQKENIIDESGMPKERFSAEFPKEGPSILRIQQVVRGDSAAYFCASSPTTQETQYFGPGTRLLVL.

The chain is built from TRBV5-1 and TRBJ2-3; 15 bases line up with TRBD2. The CDR3 runs 17 residues. Germline CDR1 reads SGHRS; CDR2 reads YFSETQ. Trimming removed 5 bases from V and 2 bases from J; junction bases left unmatched: 6. CDR3 residues: CASSPGLAGGVTDTQYF. The CDR3 region has the DNA TGCGCCAGCAGTCCGGGACTAGCGGGGGGTGTCACAGATACGCAGTATTTT.

This clonotype was recorded many times. The chain employs TRBV12-3 or TRBV12-4 and TRBJ1-1, with TRBD1 identical over 7 bases. The V segment lost 6 bases and the J segment 0 bases; nucleotides outside the gene matches: 4. This CDR3 comprises 14 residues. The CDR3 DNA is TGTGCCAGCAGCTTGACAGGGATGAACACTGAAGCTTTCTTT. Its translation is CASSLTGMNTEAFF.

There are many counts of this clonotype. J is TRBJ1-1 and V is TRBV20-1; no firm D call. Between the trimmed V and J ends, which lost 1 base and 1 base, there was a span of 4 bases. This CDR3 has 12 amino acids. Germline V gene lookup returns CDR1 DFQATT and CDR2 SNEGSKA (reference sequence). Here the CDR3 reads CSARVPNTEAFF. Here the CDR3 DNA reads TGCAGTGCTAGAGTGCCGAACACTGAAGCTTTCTTT.

This clonotype was recorded many times. This sequence joins TRBV3-1 and TRBJ2-1; 11 bases line up with TRBD2. V dropped 4 bases and J dropped 7; count of bases not matched to a gene: 9. In germline, CDR1 is LGHDT, CDR2 YNNKEL (reference sequence). The CDR3 has 16 residues. In nucleotides, the CDR3 is TGTGCCAGCAGCCCCAATAGCGGGGGGGCCACGAATGAGCAGTTCTTC. This encodes CASSPNSGGATNEQFF.

This clonotype was seen at least ten times. V usage is TRBV20-1 and J usage is TRBJ2-5, with 10 bases lining up with TRBD2. V gave up 0 bases and J gave up 2 bases; unmatched junction bases: 9. Per the germline V gene, CDR1 is DFQATT and CDR2 is SNEGSKA (reference sequence). The CDR3 contains 17 residues. CDR3 in amino acids: CSARDLGSGGSQETQYF. CDR3 in DNA: TGCAGTGCTAGAGATCTCGGTAGCGGGGGGTCTCAAGAGACCCAGTACTTC.

The sample holds many counts of this clonotype. V and J are TRBV6-5 and TRBJ1-5, with 9 bases fitting TRBD1. There are 15 residues in the CDR3. The V gene's germline CDR1 is MNHEY and CDR2 SVGAGI. V shed 4 bases, J shed 6 bases, and the junction held 7 bases outside the gene matches. The CDR3 spells CASSLIQGARQPQHF. CDR3 DNA sequence: TGTGCCAGCAGTTTGATACAGGGGGCTCGTCAGCCCCAGCATTTT.

This clonotype appeared many times. This rearrangement joins TRBV7-2 to TRBJ2-7, with 10 bases aligning to TRBD1. Germline CDR1 is SGHTA and CDR2 is FQGNSA. CDR3 size: 19 residues. Germline trimming cut 0 bases from V and 7 bases from J; bases unmatched to any gene: 18. CDR3 DNA: TGTGCCAGCAGCTTAGCCTTGGGAGGGGGGACAGGGGATCTACGGGAGCAGTACTTC. Amino acids: CASSLALGGGTGDLREQYF.

This clonotype was detected ten times or more. The chain employs TRBV20-1 and TRBJ1-1; D is unclear. Germline V gene lookup returns CDR1 DFQATT and CDR2 SNEGSKA (reference sequence). The CDR3 is 12 amino acids. Trimming cost V 5 bases and J 6 bases, with 13 bases left between them. The CDR3 spells CSAPFPKAEAFF. In DNA form, the CDR3 reads TGCAGTGCTCCCTTTCCGAAGGCTGAAGCTTTCTTT.

In this sample, this clonotype turned up many times. This sequence joins TRBV3-1 and TRBJ2-7, with D unclear. There are 14 residues in the CDR3. Germline CDR1 LGHDT, CDR2 YNNKEL (reference sequence). V lost 4 bases and J lost 2, with 12 bases in between. Here the CDR3 DNA reads TGTGCCAGCAGCCGCTCGAACAGAGCCTACGAGCAGTACTTC. Its translation: CASSRSNRAYEQYF.

This clonotype was counted many times. V is TRBV7-2 and J is TRBJ1-1; D is undetermined. V was pared by 2 bases and J by 11 bases, with 6 bases between. The CDR3 sequence is 10 residues long. The germline gives CDR1 SGHTA, CDR2 FQGNSA. The CDR3 sequence: CASSLRLAFF. The CDR3 coding sequence is TGTGCCAGCAGCTTACGGTTGGCTTTCTTT.

The sample holds many counts of this clonotype. The chain couples TRBV7-6 to TRBJ2-1, with 8 bases aligning to TRBD2. The CDR3 length is 15 residues. The junction had 0 bases not matched to a gene; V was cut back by 0 bases and J by 2 bases. Germline CDR1 is SGHVS and CDR2 is FNYEAQ. The CDR3 protein is CASSLATSAYNEQFF. CDR3 nucleotide sequence: TGTGCCAGCAGCTTAGCGACTAGCGCCTACAATGAGCAGTTCTTC. Based on the CDR3 plus reference TRBV7-6 and TRBJ2-1, the full variable domain is GAGVSQSPRYKVTKRGQDVALRCDPISGHVSLYWYRQALGQGPEFLTYFNYEAQQDKSGLPNDRFSAERPEGSISTLTIQRTEQRDSAMYRCASSLATSAYNEQFFGPGTRLTVL.

This clonotype was recorded at least ten times. V is TRBV7-2 and J is TRBJ2-2, with 7 nucleotides matching TRBD2. After removal of 1 base from V and 6 bases from J, the junction contained 2 bases not matched to a gene. Germline V gives CDR1 SGHTA, CDR2 FQGNSA. This CDR3 has 14 amino acids. For the CDR3, the DNA is TGTGCCAGCAGCTTAGTTAGCGGGCCCGGGGAGCTGTTTTTT. It codes for CASSLVSGPGELFF.

This clonotype was recorded at least ten times. The chain recombines TRBV7-2 with TRBJ2-7; tentative D call: TRBD2 (6 bases). This CDR3 is built from 14 residues. Germline lookup yields CDR1 SGHTA and CDR2 FQGNSA. The V end lost 3 bases, the J end lost 3 bases, and 12 bases lay between the germline ends. For the CDR3, the DNA is TGTGCCAGCAGCTTCGGGGGACGAGTCTACGAGCAGTACTTC. Its protein product is CASSFGGRVYEQYF.

This clonotype was detected ten times or more. This chain joins TRBV7-3 and TRBJ2-1, with 7 bases matching TRBD1. With 2 bases clipped from V and 10 bases from J, the junction kept 8 bases outside the gene matches. Germline V lookup: CDR1 SGHTA, CDR2 FQGTGA. CDR3 length: 14 amino acids. CDR3 in amino acids: CASSLDRARGEQFF. DNA of the CDR3: TGTGCCAGCAGCTTAGACAGGGCAAGGGGGGAGCAGTTCTTC.

This clonotype was picked up many times. The CDR3 loop reads CSVGYRDTGGEQYF. Here the CDR3 DNA reads TGCAGCGTTGGGTACAGGGACACAGGAGGCGAGCAGTACTTC. The chain recombines TRBV29-1 with TRBJ2-7, with D possibly being TRBD1 (6 bases). The V end was cut by 4 bases, the J end by 6 bases, with 19 bases between. CDR3 length equals 14 residues. Germline CDR1 reads SQVTM; CDR2 reads ANQGSEA.

This clonotype came up many times. The chain has TRBV29-1 and TRBJ2-1, with D possibly TRBD2 on 5 matching bases. The germline V and J ends were trimmed by 5 bases and 9 bases, with 14 bases remaining between them. Germline values: CDR1 SQVTM, CDR2 ANQGSEA. The CDR3 covers 12 residues. The CDR3: CSVLNGKSEQFF. For the CDR3, the DNA is TGCAGCGTTCTCAACGGGAAAAGTGAGCAGTTCTTC.